Following are 14 T cell receptor beta chains from one sample sequenced in a study of T cell changes during pregnancy in multiple sclerosis. Here immunoSEQ multiplex PCR was the method, and the copy in TCRdb shows in-frame clones only, minus some. The profile shows tens of thousands of clones, around 92% of them singletons. This specimen consisted of CD8+ T cells from peripheral blood mononuclear cells, obtained in the third trimester of pregnancy. The receptors originated from a female donor in good health, enrolled as a control in a pregnancy study.

The chain couples TRBV4-3 to TRBJ2-2; maybe TRBD2 (7 bases). The V end lost 1 base, the J end lost 4 bases, and 10 bases lay between the germline ends. This CDR3 is 15 amino acids long. Germline V CDR1 and CDR2: LGHNA, YSLEER. The CDR3 sequence: CASSQGGGRTGELFF. The CDR3 coding sequence is TGCGCCAGCAGCCAAGGCGGGGGCCGCACCGGGGAGCTGTTTTTT.

The genes are TRBV19 and TRBJ2-1; D is perhaps TRBD1 (6 bases). Germline lookup yields CDR1 LNHDA and CDR2 SQIVND (reference sequence). This CDR3 region has 11 residues. V lost 10 bases, J lost 10 bases, and 14 bases lay in between. CDR3 nucleotides: TGTGCCACCGGTACAGGGAACGAGCAGTTCTTC. Amino acid sequence: CATGTGNEQFF.

The chain recombines TRBV9 with TRBJ1-2; D is perhaps TRBD1 (5 bases). The CDR3 runs 14 residues. The ends were cut back, 3 bases at V and 1 base at J, with 10 bases in the middle. In germline, CDR1 is SGDLS, CDR2 YYNGEE. CDR3 DNA sequence: TGTGCCAGCAGCGAGGGACTGATTAACTATGGCTACACCTTC. Protein sequence: CASSEGLINYGYTF.

The rearrangement joins TRBV19 to TRBJ1-1, with TRBD1 matching over 7 bases. This CDR3 is 16 amino acids long. The junction had 8 bases not matched to a gene; V was cut back by 4 bases and J by 0 bases. Per the germline V gene, CDR1 is LNHDA and CDR2 is SQIVND (reference sequence). CDR3: CASSTGTAEMNTEAFF. The CDR3, as DNA: TGTGCCAGTAGTACCGGGACAGCCGAGATGAACACTGAAGCTTTCTTT.

The chain is built from TRBV15 and TRBJ2-1; D call uncertain. This CDR3 spans 13 amino acids. Looked up from germline, CDR1 is LNHNV and CDR2 is YYDKDF (reference sequence). V was trimmed by 6 bases and J by 0 bases, leaving 6 bases between them. The CDR3 DNA sequence: TGTGCCACCAGGGGCCGCTCCTACAATGAGCAGTTCTTC. Translation gives CATRGRSYNEQFF. Full variable domain (outside the CDR3, taken from reference TRBV15 and TRBJ2-1): DAMVIQNPRYQVTQFGKPVTLSCSQTLNHNVMYWYQQKSSQAPKLLFHYYDKDFNNEADTPDNFQSRRPNTSFCFLDIRSPGLGDTAMYLCATRGRSYNEQFFGPGTRLTVL.

The rearrangement uses TRBV7-9 and TRBJ1-3; D perhaps matches TRBD1 (5 bases). This CDR3 spans 16 amino acids. V was shortened by 1 base and J by 1 base, with 11 bases between the two germline ends. Germline V gene data show CDR1 as SEHNR and CDR2 as FQNEAQ (reference sequence). CDR3 amino acids: CASSLGPSGSGNTIYF. In DNA, the CDR3 is TGTGCCAGCAGCTTAGGACCCTCAGGGTCTGGAAACACCATATATTTT.

The chain has TRBV9 and TRBJ2-1; tentatively, D is TRBD2 (6 bases). The germline V and J ends were trimmed by 2 bases and 8 bases, with 17 bases remaining between them. This CDR3 has 15 residues. Germline V lookup: CDR1 SGDLS, CDR2 YYNGEE. CDR3 nucleotides: TGTGCCAGCAGCGTTGGGTTAGCGGCTACGCATGAGCAGTTCTTC. Protein: CASSVGLAATHEQFF.

In this sample, this clone turned up a few times. The chain couples TRBV7-9 to TRBJ1-1, with 7 bases aligning to TRBD1. Germline loops: CDR1 SEHNR, CDR2 FQNEAQ (reference sequence). The CDR3 length is 13 residues. Trimming took 7 bases from V and 7 from J; bases not matched to a gene: 9. CDR3: CASTIQGLSEAFF. CDR3 nucleotides: TGTGCCAGCACCATACAGGGGCTTAGTGAAGCTTTCTTT.

This sequence joins TRBV9 and TRBJ2-2, with D possibly being TRBD2 (6 bases). V was shortened by 0 bases and J by 4 bases, with 7 bases between the two germline ends. Germline CDR1 is SGDLS and CDR2 is YYNGEE. The CDR3 sequence is 14 residues long. The CDR3 sequence is CASSVVGGTGELFF. The DNA for the CDR3 is TGTGCCAGCAGCGTAGTGGGGGGCACCGGGGAGCTGTTTTTT.

Written as DNA, the CDR3 is TGTGCCAGCAGCTTAGACGACCGTGGGCAAACCTATAATTCACCCCTCCACTTT. Translating it yields CASSLDDRGQTYNSPLHF. The rearrangement links TRBV11-2 to TRBJ1-6; D is uncertain. Trimming removed 0 bases from V and 2 bases from J, with 14 bases in between. This CDR3 spans 18 amino acids. CDR1 is SGHAT, CDR2 FQNNGV, per germline. The full variable domain, in which reference TRBV11-2 and TRBJ1-6 provide the parts outside the CDR3, is EAGVAQSPRYKIIEKRQSVAFWCNPISGHATLYWYQQILGQGPKLLIQFQNNGVVDDSQLPKDRFSAERLKGVDSTLKIQPAKLEDSAVYLCASSLDDRGQTYNSPLHFGNGTRLTVT.

The V call is TRBV9, the J call TRBJ1-1; D is perhaps TRBD1 (5 bases). The CDR3 runs 14 residues. Germline lookup yields CDR1 SGDLS and CDR2 YYNGEE. V was trimmed by 3 bases and J by 4 bases, leaving 13 bases between them. CDR3 protein: CASSAGGMSTEAFF. The CDR3 DNA is TGTGCCAGCAGCGCCGGGGGAATGAGCACTGAAGCTTTCTTT.

CDR3 amino acids: CSVNKNTEAFF. Written as DNA, the CDR3 is TGCAGTGTTAATAAGAACACTGAAGCTTTCTTT. The chain combines TRBV20-1 with TRBJ1-1; D gene unclear. V lost 7 bases to trimming and J lost 1 base, with 7 bases between them. Germline V gene lookup returns CDR1 DFQATT and CDR2 SNEGSKA (reference sequence). This CDR3 spans 11 amino acids.

The chain has TRBV7-9 and TRBJ2-7, with TRBD1 matching 10 bases. Germline CDR1 SEHNR, CDR2 FQNEAQ (reference sequence). This CDR3 spans 15 amino acids. Unmatched junction bases numbered 8, after V lost 2 bases and J lost 7 bases. The CDR3 spells CASSLWDRGSTEQYF. CDR3 bases: TGTGCCAGCAGCTTATGGGACAGGGGAAGTACGGAGCAGTACTTC. The complete variable domain, with remaining parts taken from reference TRBV7-9 and TRBJ2-7, reads DTGVSQNPRHKITKRGQNVTFRCDPISEHNRLYWYRQTLGQGPEFLTYFQNEAQLEKSRLLSDRFSAERPKGSFSTLEIQRTEQGDSAMYLCASSLWDRGSTEQYFGPGTRLTVT.

This chain joins TRBV6-1 and TRBJ1-2; possible D gene TRBD1, 5 bases. The V and J ends lost 8 bases and 1 base respectively, with 17 bases between them. CDR3 length equals 15 residues. The germline gives CDR1 MNHNS, CDR2 SASEGT. The CDR3 reads CASQALGVFNYGYTF. In DNA form, the CDR3 reads TGTGCCAGCCAAGCCTTAGGGGTTTTTAACTATGGCTACACCTTC.